This record concerns one TCR beta chain sequence. The antigen is not known. The record originates from a study of cytomegalovirus exposure and HLA in healthy donors. General study results and limits: Across all donors, roughly uniform sequencing depth was an assumption of the presence/absence analyses. The dataset shows that most TCR sequences were rare, while some public TCRs occurred in many donors.

Primers: 60 Vbeta forward and 13 Jbeta reverse. Generated by immunoSEQ multiplex PCR, the TCRdb table keeps only in-frame clones and is missing some. The table lists 130,000 or so clones, around 80% of them singletons. Trimming took 1 base from V and 3 from J; bases not matched to a gene: 6. CDR1 is SGHKS and CDR2 is YYEKEE in the germline V gene (reference sequence). The CDR3 runs to 16 residues. The chain couples TRBV5-5 to TRBJ2-1; 8 nucleotides agree with TRBD1. The origin of this receptor is a man between 35 and 55 years old in good health and CMV-seronegative. The specimen was PBMCs. CDR3 in DNA: TGTGCCAGCAGCTTGCTGGACAGGGCGTTCTACAATGAGCAGTTCTTC. Translation: CASSLLDRAFYNEQFF.